This T cell receptor beta chain was profiled in a study of graft-versus-host responses after intestinal transplantation. This CDR3 contains 14 residues. Germline V CDR1 and CDR2: KGHSY, FQNENV. Trimming took 2 bases from V and 4 from J, leaving 9 bases between them. On this clone itself: The antigen is not known.

Findings and caveats of the study: Graft-versus-host to host-versus-graft clonal ratios in allografts were high in patients with graft-donor T cell macrochimerism.

Using immunoSEQ multiplex PCR, the repertoire was profiled, and TCRdb retains in-frame clones only, with some absent. The top ten hold 0.15% to 0.2% of the sample, which has approximately 88,000 clones, approximately 94% seen once. The source of this sequence is a human donor who was the organ donor for an intestinal transplant. Sequences were derived from unstimulated CD4+ T cells sorted from spleen or lymph node cells, sampled before transplant. V and J are TRBV16 and TRBJ1-5, with D possibly matching TRBD1 (6 bases). The CDR3 sequence: CASSQMGTNQPQHF. The CDR3 bases are TGTGCCAGCAGCCAAATGGGGACAAATCAGCCCCAGCATTTT.